This is a list of T cell receptor beta chains from one sample in a study of persistence of HIV-infected CD4 T cells. These receptors have no known antigen. Data came from immunoSEQ multiplex PCR; TCRdb stores just in-frame clones and leaves some out. The data contain approximately 45,000 clones, around 90% of them singletons. The sample was CD4+ T cells sorted from PBMCs after approximately 19-hour stimulation, taken from a patient who received antiretroviral therapy. The receptors were sampled from an adult woman with HIV who was CMV-seropositive. Each CDR3 is given with its conserved first and last residue. Each record gives: clone size, J gene, D gene, V gene, CDR3 DNA, CDR3 protein. D genes are given only for firm matches. For some rows the clone size is stated as once, few or many, or as a class when expanded; others skip it.

abundance: .; j_gene: TRBJ1-5; d_gene: .; v_gene: TRBV7-3; CDR3nt: TGTGCCAGCAGCTTAACACGGGCTGAGTATCAGCCCCAGCATTTT; CDR3aa: CASSLTRAEYQPQHF
abundance: .; j_gene: TRBJ1-1; d_gene: .; v_gene: TRBV7-8; CDR3nt: TGTGCCAGCAGCCGGGGAATGAACACTGAAGCTTTCTTT; CDR3aa: CASSRGMNTEAFF
abundance: .; j_gene: TRBJ2-7; d_gene: .; v_gene: TRBV7-2; CDR3nt: TGTGCCAGCAGCGCCGGGCCCTACGTCTACGAGCAGTACTTC; CDR3aa: CASSAGPYVYEQYF
abundance: once; j_gene: TRBJ2-2; d_gene: .; v_gene: TRBV11-3; CDR3nt: TGTGCCAGCAGCTTGGGGCAGCGTGACACCGGGGAGCTGTTTTTT; CDR3aa: CASSLGQRDTGELFF
abundance: .; j_gene: TRBJ1-1; d_gene: .; v_gene: TRBV4-1; CDR3nt: TGCGCCAGCAGCCAAGAGGTGGGGCGCCGGGCTTTCTTT; CDR3aa: CASSQEVGRRAFF
abundance: .; j_gene: TRBJ1-2; d_gene: TRBD1; v_gene: TRBV7-9; CDR3nt: TGTGCCAGCTTCCGGACAGGGGGGTATGGCTACACCTTC; CDR3aa: CASFRTGGYGYTF
abundance: .; j_gene: TRBJ2-3; d_gene: TRBD2; v_gene: TRBV5-6; CDR3nt: TGTGCCAGCAGCTCGGGACTAGCGGGGGGTTATACGCAGTATTTT; CDR3aa: CASSSGLAGGYTQYF
abundance: .; j_gene: TRBJ2-1; d_gene: .; v_gene: TRBV3-1/TRBV3-2; CDR3nt: TGTGCCAGCAGCCCCTTCGGGGGCGCGAATGAGCAGTTCTTC; CDR3aa: CASSPFGGANEQFF
abundance: .; j_gene: TRBJ1-1; d_gene: .; v_gene: TRBV7-6; CDR3nt: TGTGCCAGCAGCTCGGGGCTCTACACTGAAGCTTTCTTT; CDR3aa: CASSSGLYTEAFF
abundance: few; j_gene: TRBJ1-5; d_gene: .; v_gene: TRBV9; CDR3nt: TGTGCCAGCAGCCCAGCCCCGAATAGCAATCAGCCCCAGCATTTT; CDR3aa: CASSPAPNSNQPQHF
abundance: .; j_gene: TRBJ2-7; d_gene: .; v_gene: TRBV7-9; CDR3nt: TGTGCCAGCAGCGCCAGACAGGCCACTTCCTACGAGCAGTACTTC; CDR3aa: CASSARQATSYEQYF
abundance: .; j_gene: TRBJ1-5; d_gene: .; v_gene: TRBV30; CDR3nt: TGTGCCTGGACAACCGTTTGGATTGGCAATCAGCCCCAGCATTTT; CDR3aa: CAWTTVWIGNQPQHF
abundance: .; j_gene: TRBJ1-2; d_gene: TRBD1; v_gene: TRBV11-2; CDR3nt: TGTGCCAGTAACCGGGACAGGGGCCCTTCTAACTATGGCTACACCTTC; CDR3aa: CASNRDRGPSNYGYTF
abundance: once; j_gene: TRBJ1-4; d_gene: .; v_gene: TRBV20-1; CDR3nt: TGCAGTGCTACGGGGGAGGAAAAACTGTTTTTT; CDR3aa: CSATGEEKLFF
abundance: .; j_gene: TRBJ1-3; d_gene: .; v_gene: TRBV19; CDR3nt: TGTGCCAGTAGTATCCAAGGGAGCCTGGCTGGAAACACCATATATTTT; CDR3aa: CASSIQGSLAGNTIYF
abundance: .; j_gene: TRBJ1-2; d_gene: .; v_gene: TRBV19; CDR3nt: TGTGCCAGTTCCCTGCAGGAGAATGGCTACACCTTC; CDR3aa: CASSLQENGYTF
abundance: .; j_gene: TRBJ1-2; d_gene: .; v_gene: TRBV5-4; CDR3nt: TGTGCCAGCAGCTTGTTTGTCAGTTCGTATGGCTACACCTTC; CDR3aa: CASSLFVSSYGYTF
abundance: .; j_gene: TRBJ2-3; d_gene: TRBD1; v_gene: TRBV2; CDR3nt: TGTGCCAGCAGTGGGGACAGGGGGCGAAAATCAGATACGCAGTATTTT; CDR3aa: CASSGDRGRKSDTQYF
abundance: .; j_gene: TRBJ2-5; d_gene: .; v_gene: TRBV5-1; CDR3nt: TGCGCCAGCAGCTTGACAGGGAAGGAGACCCAGTACTTC; CDR3aa: CASSLTGKETQYF
abundance: .; j_gene: TRBJ2-5; d_gene: .; v_gene: TRBV5-1; CDR3nt: TGCGCCAGCAGCCCAGGACCGCAAGAGACCCAGTACTTC; CDR3aa: CASSPGPQETQYF
abundance: .; j_gene: TRBJ1-1; d_gene: .; v_gene: TRBV5-4; CDR3nt: TGTGCCAGCAGTTCCCCGAACAGGGACACTGAAGCTTTCTTT; CDR3aa: CASSSPNRDTEAFF
abundance: .; j_gene: TRBJ2-3; d_gene: .; v_gene: TRBV5-6; CDR3nt: TGTGCCAGCAGCTTGTACGGGTTTAGCACAGATACGCAGTATTTT; CDR3aa: CASSLYGFSTDTQYF
abundance: .; j_gene: TRBJ1-2; d_gene: .; v_gene: TRBV30; CDR3nt: TGTGCCTGGAGTGTTAGTGGGTCCTACACCTTC; CDR3aa: CAWSVSGSYTF
abundance: .; j_gene: TRBJ2-1; d_gene: .; v_gene: TRBV5-5; CDR3nt: TGTGCCAGCAGCTTTGGTTGGGGGACGTCCGTCGGTGAGCAGTTCTTC; CDR3aa: CASSFGWGTSVGEQFF
abundance: .; j_gene: TRBJ1-1; d_gene: .; v_gene: TRBV5-6; CDR3nt: TGTGCCAGCAGCTTGGAGGGGGGAAGAAGCACTGAAGCTTTCTTT; CDR3aa: CASSLEGGRSTEAFF
abundance: .; j_gene: TRBJ1-6; d_gene: .; v_gene: TRBV30; CDR3nt: TGTGCCTGGAGTGTAAACCGCTTGAAGGATTCACCCCTCCACTTT; CDR3aa: CAWSVNRLKDSPLHF
abundance: .; j_gene: TRBJ2-2; d_gene: .; v_gene: TRBV7-3; CDR3nt: TGTGCCAGCAGCCCCCGACGCACCGGGGAGCTGTTTTTT; CDR3aa: CASSPRRTGELFF
abundance: once; j_gene: TRBJ2-1; d_gene: TRBD1; v_gene: TRBV6-5; CDR3nt: TGTGCCAGCAGTTACAAGGACAGGTACAATGAGCAGTTCTTC; CDR3aa: CASSYKDRYNEQFF
abundance: .; j_gene: TRBJ2-2; d_gene: .; v_gene: TRBV7-2; CDR3nt: TGTGCCAGCAGCTGGGGCAGAAACACCGGGGAGCTGTTTTTT; CDR3aa: CASSWGRNTGELFF
abundance: .; j_gene: TRBJ1-2; d_gene: .; v_gene: TRBV6-6; CDR3nt: TGTGCCAGCAGTTATAGGGGGGACTCCGGCTACACCTTC; CDR3aa: CASSYRGDSGYTF
abundance: once; j_gene: TRBJ2-5; d_gene: TRBD1; v_gene: TRBV10-2; CDR3nt: TGCGCCAGCAGTCGGGACAGCCAAGAGACCCAGTACTTC; CDR3aa: CASSRDSQETQYF
abundance: .; j_gene: TRBJ2-2; d_gene: TRBD1; v_gene: TRBV18; CDR3nt: TGTGCCAGCTCGCCGGACAGGGCGACCGGGGAGCTGTTTTTT; CDR3aa: CASSPDRATGELFF
abundance: .; j_gene: TRBJ2-1; d_gene: .; v_gene: TRBV4-2; CDR3nt: TGTGCCAGCAGCCAAGTAGAGGGTGAGCAGTTCTTC; CDR3aa: CASSQVEGEQFF
abundance: .; j_gene: TRBJ2-1; d_gene: TRBD2; v_gene: TRBV11-2; CDR3nt: TGTGCCAGCAGCTTTAGTAGCGGGGGGTCCTACAATGAGCAGTTCTTC; CDR3aa: CASSFSSGGSYNEQFF
abundance: .; j_gene: TRBJ1-1; d_gene: .; v_gene: TRBV29-1; CDR3nt: TGCAGCGTTTCCAGGACAGTGAACACTGAAGCTTTCTTT; CDR3aa: CSVSRTVNTEAFF
abundance: .; j_gene: TRBJ1-2; d_gene: .; v_gene: TRBV7-2; CDR3nt: TGTGCCAGCAGCTTAGTGGCTAACTATGGCTACACCTTC; CDR3aa: CASSLVANYGYTF
abundance: .; j_gene: TRBJ2-3; d_gene: .; v_gene: TRBV18; CDR3nt: TGTGCCAGCTCAGGAGACACCCGTAGCACAGATACGCAGTATTTT; CDR3aa: CASSGDTRSTDTQYF
abundance: .; j_gene: TRBJ2-7; d_gene: .; v_gene: TRBV5-1; CDR3nt: TGCGCCAGCAGCGGGCAGGCACAAGCGGGCCACTACTACGAGCAGTACTTC; CDR3aa: CASSGQAQAGHYYEQYF
abundance: .; j_gene: TRBJ1-5; d_gene: TRBD1; v_gene: TRBV19; CDR3nt: TGTGCCAGTAGCCCACAGGGGGCGAGGCAGCCCCAGCATTTT; CDR3aa: CASSPQGARQPQHF
abundance: few; j_gene: TRBJ2-1; d_gene: .; v_gene: TRBV15; CDR3nt: TGTGCCACCAGCAGATCCTCAGGGGTGGCCCTCAATGAGCAGTTCTTC; CDR3aa: CATSRSSGVALNEQFF
abundance: .; j_gene: TRBJ2-3; d_gene: TRBD2; v_gene: TRBV19; CDR3nt: TGTGCCAGTAGCCCCACTAGCGGGGGGTTCACAGATACGCAGTATTTT; CDR3aa: CASSPTSGGFTDTQYF
abundance: few; j_gene: TRBJ2-5; d_gene: TRBD1; v_gene: TRBV19; CDR3nt: TGTGCCAGTAGTCCTAGGGACAGGGGAATTCGAAGCGGGGAGACCCAGTACTTC; CDR3aa: CASSPRDRGIRSGETQYF
abundance: .; j_gene: TRBJ2-1; d_gene: .; v_gene: TRBV2; CDR3nt: TGTGCCAGCGGGGAAGGCCAATCCTACAATGAGCAGTTCTTC; CDR3aa: CASGEGQSYNEQFF
abundance: .; j_gene: TRBJ1-1; d_gene: TRBD1; v_gene: TRBV5-1; CDR3nt: TGCGCCAGCAGCTTCCCCGACAGGGAAAACACTGAAGCTTTCTTT; CDR3aa: CASSFPDRENTEAFF
abundance: .; j_gene: TRBJ2-7; d_gene: TRBD2; v_gene: TRBV5-1; CDR3nt: TGCGCCAGCAGCACCGCCGGGACTAGCTCCTACGAGCAGTACTTC; CDR3aa: CASSTAGTSSYEQYF
abundance: .; j_gene: TRBJ1-1; d_gene: .; v_gene: TRBV12-3/TRBV12-4; CDR3nt: TGTGCCAGCAGTTTGGGGCTAGGGGCTTTCTTT; CDR3aa: CASSLGLGAFF
abundance: .; j_gene: TRBJ2-7; d_gene: .; v_gene: TRBV5-1; CDR3nt: TGCGCCAGCAGCTTGTCGGGGTACGAGCAGTACTTC; CDR3aa: CASSLSGYEQYF
abundance: .; j_gene: TRBJ2-7; d_gene: TRBD1; v_gene: TRBV18; CDR3nt: TGTGCCAGCTCACCTAGGACAGGGAACAACGAGCAGTACTTC; CDR3aa: CASSPRTGNNEQYF